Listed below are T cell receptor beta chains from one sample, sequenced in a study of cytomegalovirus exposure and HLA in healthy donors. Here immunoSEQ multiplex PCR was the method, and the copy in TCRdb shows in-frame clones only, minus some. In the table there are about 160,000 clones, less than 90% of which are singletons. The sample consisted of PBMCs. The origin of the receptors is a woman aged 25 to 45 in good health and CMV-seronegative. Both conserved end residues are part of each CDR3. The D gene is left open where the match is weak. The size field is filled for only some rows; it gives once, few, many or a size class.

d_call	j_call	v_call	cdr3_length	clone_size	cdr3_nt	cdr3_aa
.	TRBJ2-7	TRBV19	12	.	TGTACCAGTAGCCTAGGCTCCTACGAGCAGTACTTC	CTSSLGSYEQYF
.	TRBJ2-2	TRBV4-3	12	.	TGCGCCAGCAGCCAAATCCCCGGGGAGCTGTTTTTT	CASSQIPGELFF
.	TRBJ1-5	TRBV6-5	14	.	TGTGCCAGCAGCTCCTACAGTCACAATCAGCCCCAGCATTTT	CASSSYSHNQPQHF
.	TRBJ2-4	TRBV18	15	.	TGTGCCAGCTCACCAGGATCTTTAGCCAAAAACATTCAGTACTTC	CASSPGSLAKNIQYF
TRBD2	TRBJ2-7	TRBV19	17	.	TGTGCCAGTAGTATCCAATACAGGACTAGCGGGGGATACGAGCAGTACTTC	CASSIQYRTSGGYEQYF
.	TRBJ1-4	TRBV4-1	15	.	TGCGCCAGCAGCCAAGACAGGGTCACTAATGAAAAACTGTTTTTT	CASSQDRVTNEKLFF
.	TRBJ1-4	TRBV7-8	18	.	TGTGCCAGCAGCTTAGTACCGGGGATGGAGTCAACTAATGAAAAACTGTTTTTT	CASSLVPGMESTNEKLFF
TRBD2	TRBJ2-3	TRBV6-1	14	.	TGTGCCAGCAGAAAAACTAGCGGTGCGGATACGCAGTATTTT	CASRKTSGADTQYF
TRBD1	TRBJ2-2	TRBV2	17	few	TGTGCCAGCAACAAACAGGGCCCCAACAGGGGGGCCGGGGAGCTGTTTTTT	CASNKQGPNRGAGELFF
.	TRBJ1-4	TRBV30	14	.	TGTGCCTGGAGTGTAGACCGGGACAATAAAAAACTGTTTTTT	CAWSVDRDNKKLFF
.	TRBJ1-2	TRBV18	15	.	TGTGCCAGCTCAGTACAAGCTCCATCTAACTATGGCTACACCTTC	CASSVQAPSNYGYTF
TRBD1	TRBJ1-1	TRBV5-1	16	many	TGCGCCAGCAGCTTGGGACACTTGACAGGGGACACTGAAGCTTTCTTT	CASSLGHLTGDTEAFF
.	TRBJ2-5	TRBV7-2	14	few	TGTGCCAGCAGCTTAGGGGCAGAGGCTGTGGGCCAGTACTTC	CASSLGAEAVGQYF
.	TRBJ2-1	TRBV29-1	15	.	TGCAGCGCCTTCGCCCGTAGCAGCTCCTACAATGAGCAGTTCTTC	CSAFARSSSYNEQFF
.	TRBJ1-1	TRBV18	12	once	TGTGCCAGCTCACGTCAGAACACTGAAGCTTTCTTT	CASSRQNTEAFF
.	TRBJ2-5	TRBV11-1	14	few	TGTGCCAGCAGCCCAGAGGACAGCCAAGAGACCCAGTACTTC	CASSPEDSQETQYF
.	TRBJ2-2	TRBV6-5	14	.	TGTGCCAGCGTGGGACCGAGGGTAACCGGGGAGCTGTTTTTT	CASVGPRVTGELFF
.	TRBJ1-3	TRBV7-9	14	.	TGTGCCAGCGGTCGGGACCTAGGAGGAAACACCATATATTTT	CASGRDLGGNTIYF
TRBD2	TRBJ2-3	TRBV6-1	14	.	TGTGCCAGCACCGGGCTGGGGGGGACAGATACGCAGTATTTT	CASTGLGGTDTQYF
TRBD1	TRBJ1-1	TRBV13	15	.	TGTGCCAGCAGCTCCCCGGGACAGGGGAACACTGAAGCTTTCTTT	CASSSPGQGNTEAFF
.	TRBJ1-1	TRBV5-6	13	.	TGTGCCAGCACCATAGGAGGGGAGACTGAAGCTTTCTTT	CASTIGGETEAFF
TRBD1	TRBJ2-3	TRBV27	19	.	TGTGCCAGCAGTTTAAGCCCCCTCCGAGCGGACAGGGGGGGGGATACGCAGTATTTT	CASSLSPLRADRGGDTQYF
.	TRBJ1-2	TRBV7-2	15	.	TGTGCCAGCAGCTCCAGGACGGCTGGGAACTATGGCTACACCTTC	CASSSRTAGNYGYTF
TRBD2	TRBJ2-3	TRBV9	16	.	TGTGCCAGCAGCCCCTCGGGACTAGCAATCACAGATACGCAGTATTTT	CASSPSGLAITDTQYF